The clone carrying this T cell receptor beta chain was counted a single time. TCRdb keeps only in-frame clones here, not all; method: immunoSEQ multiplex PCR. This sample has about 310,000 clones, with 80% found just once. Looked up from germline, CDR1 is MNHNY and CDR2 is SVGAGI (reference sequence). With 4 bases clipped from V and 7 bases from J, the junction kept 8 bases outside the gene matches. The length of the CDR3 is 15 residues. The sample belongs to a study of cytotoxic CD8 clonotypes in ibrutinib-treated CLL. V gene TRBV6-6 combines with J gene TRBJ1-4, with 8 bases identical to TRBD1. The sequence came from a human donor with chronic lymphocytic leukemia. Sequenced here: PBMCs, sampled before ibrutinib treatment. The CDR3 region has the DNA TGTGCCAGCAGTTCCCCAGACAGGGGTAGTGAAAAACTGTTTTTT. The encoded protein is CASSSPDRGSEKLFF.